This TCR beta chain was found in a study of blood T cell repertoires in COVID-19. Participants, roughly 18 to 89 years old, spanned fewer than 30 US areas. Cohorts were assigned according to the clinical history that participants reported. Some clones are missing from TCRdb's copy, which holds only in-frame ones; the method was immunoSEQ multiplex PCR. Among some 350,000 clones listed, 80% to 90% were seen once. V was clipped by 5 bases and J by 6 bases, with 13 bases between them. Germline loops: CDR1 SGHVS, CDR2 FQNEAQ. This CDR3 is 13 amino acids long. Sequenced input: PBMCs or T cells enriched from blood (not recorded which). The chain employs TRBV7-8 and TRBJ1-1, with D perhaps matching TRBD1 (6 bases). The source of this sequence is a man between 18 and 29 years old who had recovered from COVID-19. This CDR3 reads CASSGRTAAEAFF. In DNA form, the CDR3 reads TGTGCCAGCAGCGGCCGGACAGCCGCTGAAGCTTTCTTT.